This TCR beta chain stems from a study of cytomegalovirus exposure and HLA in healthy donors. Study-level results: Published work reported that the classifier diagnosed cytomegalovirus status with high specificity and sensitivity. Per a later analysis, HLA-associated TCR beta chains showed more clonal expansion than other, equally common TCR beta chains.

Comments on this clone: The target antigen is unknown.

J lost 4 bases, V lost 6 bases, and 9 bases had no gene match. CDR3 length equals 14 residues. Per the germline V gene, CDR1 is SQVTM and CDR2 is ANQGSEA. The PCR was carried out with 60 Vbeta primers and 13 Jbeta primers. Per the study methods: Roughly 80 million unique TCR beta chains, roughly 10 million shared, were counted in a later analysis. Here immunoSEQ multiplex PCR was the method, and the copy in TCRdb shows in-frame clones only, minus some. V and J calls and clone size are those listed in that table; D and trimming were worked out from the DNA. The data hold 69,000 or so clones, with about 73% observed a single time.

The TCR sequence derives from a woman aged 60 to 75 in good health and CMV-seropositive. The chain employs TRBV29-1 and TRBJ2-7; 10 nucleotides align to TRBD2. The specimen sequenced was PBMCs. CDR3 amino acids: CSVNLAGEGYEQYF. Written as DNA, the CDR3 is TGCAGCGTAAATCTAGCGGGAGAGGGATACGAGCAGTACTTC.